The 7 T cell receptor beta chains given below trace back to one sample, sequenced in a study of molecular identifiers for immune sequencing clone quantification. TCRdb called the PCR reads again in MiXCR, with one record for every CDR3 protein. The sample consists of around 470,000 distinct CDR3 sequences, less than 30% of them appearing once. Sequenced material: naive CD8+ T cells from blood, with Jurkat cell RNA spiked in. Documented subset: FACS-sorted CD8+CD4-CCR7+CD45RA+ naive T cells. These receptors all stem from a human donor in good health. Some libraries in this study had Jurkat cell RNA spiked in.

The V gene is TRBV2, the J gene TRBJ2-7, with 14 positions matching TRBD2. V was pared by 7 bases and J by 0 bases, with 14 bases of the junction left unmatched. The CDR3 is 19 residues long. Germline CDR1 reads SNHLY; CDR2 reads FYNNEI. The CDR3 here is CASIPGGLAGATDSYEQYF. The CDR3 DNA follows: TGTGCCAGCATTCCAGGGGGACTAGCGGGGGCCACGGACTCCTACGAGCAGTACTTC.

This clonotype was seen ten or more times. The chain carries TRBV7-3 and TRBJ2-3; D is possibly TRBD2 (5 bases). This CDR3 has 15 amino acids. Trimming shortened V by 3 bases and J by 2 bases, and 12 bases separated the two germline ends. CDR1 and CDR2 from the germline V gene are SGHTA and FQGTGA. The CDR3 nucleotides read TGTGCCAGCAGCTTTTCCAGCGGACTCACAGATACGCAGTATTTT. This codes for CASSFSSGLTDTQYF.

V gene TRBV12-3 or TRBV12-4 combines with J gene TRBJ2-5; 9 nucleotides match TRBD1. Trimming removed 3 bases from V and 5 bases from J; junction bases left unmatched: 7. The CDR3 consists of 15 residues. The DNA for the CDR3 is TGTGCCAGCAGTTTTTTGACAGGGGGGCTGGAGACCCAGTACTTC. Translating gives CASSFLTGGLETQYF.

The CDR3 coding sequence is TGTGCCAGCATCGAGCAGGCTAGCGGGAGGAATGAGCAGTTCTTC. Its translation is CASIEQASGRNEQFF. This sequence joins TRBV6-2 or TRBV6-3 and TRBJ2-1; 11 bases are shared with TRBD2. Losses at the gene ends were 7 bases for V and 7 bases for J; bases not matched to a gene: 9. The CDR3 covers 15 residues. Germline V CDR1 and CDR2: MNHEY, SVGEGT.

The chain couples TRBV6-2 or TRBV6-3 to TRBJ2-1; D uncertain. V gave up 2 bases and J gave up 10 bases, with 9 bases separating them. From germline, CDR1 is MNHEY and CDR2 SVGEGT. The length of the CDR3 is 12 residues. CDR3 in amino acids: CASSYGVEEQFF. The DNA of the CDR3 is TGTGCCAGCAGTTACGGGGTGGAGGAGCAGTTCTTC.

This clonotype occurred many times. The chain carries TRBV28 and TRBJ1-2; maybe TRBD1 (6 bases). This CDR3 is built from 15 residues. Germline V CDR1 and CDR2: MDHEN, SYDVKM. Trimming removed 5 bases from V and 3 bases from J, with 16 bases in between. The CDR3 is CASSQTGMLDYGYTF. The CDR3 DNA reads TGTGCCAGCAGTCAAACAGGGATGCTCGACTATGGCTACACCTTC.

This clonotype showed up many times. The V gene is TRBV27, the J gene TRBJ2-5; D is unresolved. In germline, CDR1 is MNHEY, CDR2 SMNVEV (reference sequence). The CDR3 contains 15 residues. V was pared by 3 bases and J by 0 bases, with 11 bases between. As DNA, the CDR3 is TGTGCCAGCAGTTTTGGCCCCGAGCACCAAGAGACCCAGTACTTC. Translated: CASSFGPEHQETQYF.